The entry that follows covers one TCR beta chain sequence. This sample is part of a study of blood T cell repertoires in COVID-19. The wider study: The study drew acute and convalescent COVID-19 samples from the United States, Italy and Spain. From T cells, B-cell-depleted T cells, or PBMCs came the material, which was cDNA or gDNA.

Per the original data handling: Cell counts per sample came from amplifying reference gene primers. Profiling relied on immunoSEQ multiplex PCR, and the TCRdb table lists in-frame clones only, not all of them. V and J calls and clone size are those listed in that table; D and trimming were worked out from the DNA. The table lists 50,000 to 75,000 clones, 90% to 95% of them singletons, with about 3% in the top ten. This TCR came from a man aged 70 or older with active COVID-19. Sample: peripheral blood.

CDR3 amino acids: CASSPDRNPNYGYTF. CDR3 DNA sequence: TGTGCCAGCAGCCCCGACAGGAATCCTAACTATGGCTACACCTTC. The rearrangement uses TRBV7-3 and TRBJ1-2, with D maybe TRBD1 (6 bases). The CDR3 has 15 residues. Germline CDR1 SGHTA, CDR2 FQGTGA. Trimming pared 5 bases from V and 0 bases from J, leaving 13 bases between.